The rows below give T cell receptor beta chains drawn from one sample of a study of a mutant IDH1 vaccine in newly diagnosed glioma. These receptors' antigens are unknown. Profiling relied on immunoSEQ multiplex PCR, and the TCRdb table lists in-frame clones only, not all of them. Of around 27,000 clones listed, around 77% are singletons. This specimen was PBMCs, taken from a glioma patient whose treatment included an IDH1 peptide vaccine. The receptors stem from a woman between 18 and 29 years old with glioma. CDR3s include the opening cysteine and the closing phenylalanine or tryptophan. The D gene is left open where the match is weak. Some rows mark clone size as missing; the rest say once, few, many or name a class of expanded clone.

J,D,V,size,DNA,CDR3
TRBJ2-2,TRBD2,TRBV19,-,TGTGCCAGTGGGTTAAAAGCGGGAGTAATCCCCGGGGAGCTGTTTTTT,CASGLKAGVIPGELFF
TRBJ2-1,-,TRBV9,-,TGTGCCAGCAGCGCCCCCCAAGGATCCGAGAAGTTCTTC,CASSAPQGSEKFF
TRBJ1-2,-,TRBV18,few,TGTGCCAGCTCACCTAATTCACCCAGGGAGAGGGGCTATGGCTACACCTTC,CASSPNSPRERGYGYTF
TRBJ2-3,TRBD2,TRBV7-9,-,TGTGCCAGCAGCCTCGGACTAGCGGGAGCGGTAGATACGCAGTATTTT,CASSLGLAGAVDTQYF
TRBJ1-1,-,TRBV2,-,TGTGCCAGCAGAGAAAACCTTGTGAACACTGAAGCTTTCTTT,CASRENLVNTEAFF
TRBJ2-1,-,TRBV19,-,TGTGCCAGTAGCGAAACGGGCCTTTACAATGAGCAGTTCTTC,CASSETGLYNEQFF
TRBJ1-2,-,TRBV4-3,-,TGCGCCAGCAGCCAAGAAAGGGACCGCTATGGCTACACCTTC,CASSQERDRYGYTF
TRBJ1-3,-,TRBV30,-,TGTGCCTGGAGTGTAAAGGTCGGACGGGTAAACACCATATATTTT,CAWSVKVGRVNTIYF
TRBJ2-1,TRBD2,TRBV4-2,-,TGTGCCAGCAGCCAAGAGGCCGGGACTAGCAATGAGCAGTTCTTC,CASSQEAGTSNEQFF
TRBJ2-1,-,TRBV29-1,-,TGCAGCGTTGAAGATAGGGCAGGAGACAATGAGCAGTTCTTC,CSVEDRAGDNEQFF
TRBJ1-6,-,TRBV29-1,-,TGCAGCGCCCGTTTTGGGACGGCTACGACCGCACCCCTCCACTTT,CSARFGTATTAPLHF
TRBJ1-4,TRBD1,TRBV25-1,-,TGTGCCAGCAGTCCACGGACAGGGGAAAATGAAAAACTGTTTTTT,CASSPRTGENEKLFF
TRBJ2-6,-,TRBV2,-,TGTGCCAGCCCAACCCGGGGCTCTGGGGCCAACGTCCTGACTTTC,CASPTRGSGANVLTF
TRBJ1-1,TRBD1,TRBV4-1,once,TGCGCCAGCAGCCAGTCCTTCGGGACAGGGAATATTAACACTGAAGCTTTCTTT,CASSQSFGTGNINTEAFF
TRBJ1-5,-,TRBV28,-,TGTGCCAGCGATGAGGGGGATCAGCCCCAGCATTTT,CASDEGDQPQHF
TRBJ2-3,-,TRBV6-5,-,TGTGCCAGCAGTTATCGAGGGGACCGCACAGATACGCAGTATTTT,CASSYRGDRTDTQYF
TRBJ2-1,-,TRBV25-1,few,TGTGCCAGCAGGCGTGAGGGGTACAATGAGCAGTTCTTC,CASRREGYNEQFF
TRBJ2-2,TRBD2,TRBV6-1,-,TGTGCCAGCAGTGCTGGGGGACTAGCGCTCGCGAACACCGGGGAGCTGTTTTTT,CASSAGGLALANTGELFF
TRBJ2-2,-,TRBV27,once,TGTGCCAGCAGTTCGGGGCTCGGGGAGCTGTTTTTT,CASSSGLGELFF
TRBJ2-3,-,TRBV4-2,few,TGTGCCAGCAGCTTTCGAATCGGGTCAGATACGCAGTATTTT,CASSFRIGSDTQYF
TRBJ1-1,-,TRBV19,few,TGTGCCAGTAGGAGTGTAGCTGAAGCTTTCTTT,CASRSVAEAFF
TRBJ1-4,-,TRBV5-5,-,TGTGCCAGCAGCTCGGGAACCACAACTAATGAAAAACTGTTTTTT,CASSSGTTTNEKLFF
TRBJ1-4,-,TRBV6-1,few,TGTGCCAGCAGTAGGGGACTCAGTAATGAAAAACTGTTTTTT,CASSRGLSNEKLFF
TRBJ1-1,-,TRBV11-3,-,TGTGCCAGCAGCTTCCAGAACACTGAAGCTTTCTTT,CASSFQNTEAFF
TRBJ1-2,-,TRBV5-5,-,TGTGCCAGCAGCTTGGGGGCGGGGAACTATGGCTACACCTTC,CASSLGAGNYGYTF
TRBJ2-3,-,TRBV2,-,TGTGCCAGCAGATCCAGCCCCCTAGCCACAGATACGCAGTATTTT,CASRSSPLATDTQYF
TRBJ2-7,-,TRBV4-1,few,TGCGCCAGCAGCCAGCAGGCCAGCTCCTACGAGCAGTACTTC,CASSQQASSYEQYF
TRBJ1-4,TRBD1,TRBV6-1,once,TGTGCCAGCAGTGGAGGGACAGTTAATGAAAAACTGTTTTTT,CASSGGTVNEKLFF
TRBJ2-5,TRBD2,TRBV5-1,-,TGCGCCAGCAGCACCCAGGTTTCTAGCGGGAGTCAGACCCAGTACTTC,CASSTQVSSGSQTQYF
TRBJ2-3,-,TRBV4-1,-,TGCGCCAGCAGCCCTAGGGGTACGCAGTATTTT,CASSPRGTQYF
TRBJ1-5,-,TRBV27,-,TGTGCCAGCAGTTTAGGGTCTATCGGCAGCAATCAGCCCCAGCATTTT,CASSLGSIGSNQPQHF
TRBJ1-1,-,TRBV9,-,TGTGCCAGCAGCCCCCAGAACAGAGAAGAAGCTTTCTTT,CASSPQNREEAFF
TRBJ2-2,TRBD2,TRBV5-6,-,TGTGCCAGCAGCATCGGACTAGCGGAGGGCCCCACCGGGGAGCTGTTTTTT,CASSIGLAEGPTGELFF
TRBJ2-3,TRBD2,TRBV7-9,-,TGTGCCAGCAGCTTAGGACTAGCGAGCACAGATACGCAGTATTTT,CASSLGLASTDTQYF
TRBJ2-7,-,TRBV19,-,TGTGCCACCGGGCCGGCAGCCTACGAGCAGTACTTC,CATGPAAYEQYF
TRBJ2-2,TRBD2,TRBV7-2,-,TGTGCCAGCAGCTTGGGACCGGGGGGGCCTGGGGAGCTGTTTTTT,CASSLGPGGPGELFF
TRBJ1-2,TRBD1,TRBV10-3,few,TGTGCCATCAGTGAGGACAGGGGAGACTATGGCTACACCTTC,CAISEDRGDYGYTF
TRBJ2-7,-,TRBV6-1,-,TGTGCCAGCAGCCGAAACTACGAGCAGTACTTC,CASSRNYEQYF
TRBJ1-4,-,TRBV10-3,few,TGTGCCATCAGTAGGAGGGATGATGAAAAACTGTTTTTT,CAISRRDDEKLFF
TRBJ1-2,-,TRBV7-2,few,TGTGCCAGCAGCTTAGCGTGGACAAAGGGGAATGGCTACACCTTC,CASSLAWTKGNGYTF
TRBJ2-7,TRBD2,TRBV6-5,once,TGTGCCAGCAGTTACTCCCGCGGGGGACCATCCTACGAGCAGTACTTC,CASSYSRGGPSYEQYF
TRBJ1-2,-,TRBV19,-,TGTGCCAGTAGTATAGGAGTGGGGGTCCTCTTC,CASSIGVGVLF
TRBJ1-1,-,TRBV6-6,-,TGTGCCAGCAGCCGGGACTATCAGAACACTGAAGCTTTCTTT,CASSRDYQNTEAFF
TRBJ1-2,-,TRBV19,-,TGTGCCAGCCTTCGCGACCCCGGACTAAACTATGGCTACACCTTC,CASLRDPGLNYGYTF
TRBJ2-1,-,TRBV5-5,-,TGTGCCAGCAGCTTGTATCCGCCAGGGGTTGCCTACAATGAGCAGTTCTTC,CASSLYPPGVAYNEQFF
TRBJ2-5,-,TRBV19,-,TGTGCCAGTAGTATAGCGGTGCAGCAAGAGACCCAGTACTTC,CASSIAVQQETQYF
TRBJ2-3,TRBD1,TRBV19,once,TGTGCCAGTAGGAGGACAGGGGGCACAGATACGCAGTATTTT,CASRRTGGTDTQYF